Each of the 32 T cell receptor beta chains below was sequenced from the same sample in a study of blood T cell repertoires in COVID-19. Some clones are missing from TCRdb's copy, which holds only in-frame ones; the method was immunoSEQ multiplex PCR. Among under 150,000 clones listed, approximately 84% were seen once. The sequenced sample consisted of peripheral blood. All receptors come from a man aged 35-49 years with acute or convalescent COVID-19.

This chain joins TRBV2 and TRBJ2-2; 9 bases match TRBD2. CDR3 length equals 15 residues. The trim removed 3 bases at V and 4 bases at J, leaving 3 bases unmatched. Germline CDR1 and CDR2: SNHLY and FYNNEI. The DNA of the CDR3 is TGTGCCAGCAGTGATGCGGGGGGGCGCACCGGGGAGCTGTTTTTT. Translating it yields CASSDAGGRTGELFF.

The chain couples TRBV2 to TRBJ1-4; a weak D match, TRBD1 (6 bases). Germline V gene data show CDR1 as SNHLY and CDR2 as FYNNEI. This CDR3 has 14 amino acids. With 4 bases removed from V and 7 bases from J, the gap between germline ends came to 13 bases. DNA of the CDR3: TGTGCCAGCAGTGGACTTCAGGGGAGTGAAAAACTGTTTTTT. This codes for CASSGLQGSEKLFF.

The chain recombines TRBV20-1 with TRBJ2-1; 11 bases are shared with TRBD2. V was clipped by 3 bases and J by 1 base; unmatched bases: 8. Germline CDR1 is DFQATT and CDR2 is SNEGSKA (reference sequence). The CDR3 covers 17 residues. CDR3 nucleotide sequence: TGCAGTGCTAGTACTAGCGGGGGCGTTGGATCCTACAATGAGCAGTTCTTC. This sequence encodes CSASTSGGVGSYNEQFF.

The rearrangement uses TRBV28 and TRBJ2-1; the match to TRBD2 covers 9 bases. Germline V gene data show CDR1 as MDHEN and CDR2 as SYDVKM. V was clipped by 6 bases and J by 14 bases; unmatched bases: 14. The CDR3 runs 14 residues. CDR3 nucleotide sequence: TGTGCCAGCAGGGAGCGGGGGGTTGGCGGGGTGGAGTTCTTC. Its translation is CASRERGVGGVEFF.

The chain uses TRBV5-1 and TRBJ2-3, with 12 bases lining up with TRBD2. Trimming at V came to 2 bases and at J to 5 bases, leaving 6 bases not matched to a gene. Germline CDR1 and CDR2: SGHRS and YFSETQ. This CDR3 is 16 amino acids long. The CDR3 spells CASSLLAGGLRDTQYF. The CDR3 DNA reads as TGCGCCAGCAGCTTACTAGCGGGGGGCCTCCGAGATACGCAGTATTTT.

This chain links TRBV29-1 with TRBJ2-3, with TRBD1 matching 8 bases. Germline lookup yields CDR1 SQVTM and CDR2 ANQGSEA. The CDR3 contains 14 residues. The ends lost 4 bases at V and 2 bases at J; junction bases unmatched: 5. The CDR3 bases are TGCAGCGTTGTTAGGGGACAGGTCACAGATACGCAGTATTTT. Translated, it gives CSVVRGQVTDTQYF.

The chain couples TRBV4-2 to TRBJ2-7; a weak D match, TRBD1 (5 bases). Trimming left V 2 bases short and J 6 bases short, with 11 bases between. The CDR3 contains 13 residues. The V gene's germline CDR1 is LGHNA and CDR2 YNFKEQ. This chain's CDR3 is CASSQYQGSEQYF. The CDR3 bases are TGTGCCAGCAGCCAATATCAGGGATCCGAGCAGTACTTC.

In this sample, this clone turned up once. The CDR3 nucleotides read TGTGCCAGCAGGGGACTAGCGGACTACGAGCAGTACTTC. It yields the protein CASRGLADYEQYF. The gene calls are TRBV2 and TRBJ2-7, with 11 positions matching TRBD2. This CDR3 region has 13 residues. CDR1 is SNHLY, CDR2 FYNNEI, per germline. The V and J ends lost 6 bases and 3 bases, in that order; junction bases with no gene match: 1.

A remark on this clone: In the same sample, other DNA sequences code for this CDR3. CDR3 loop: CASSFGTGSYEQYF. The DNA for the CDR3 is TGTGCCAGCAGCTTCGGGACAGGATCCTACGAGCAGTACTTC. V is TRBV5-6 and J is TRBJ2-7; 8 positions match TRBD1. V shed 2 bases and J 1 base; nucleotides not matched to a gene: 2. From germline, CDR1 is SGHDT and CDR2 YYEEEE. This CDR3 has 14 amino acids.

The rearrangement uses TRBV7-2 and TRBJ1-2; D call uncertain. This CDR3 is built from 13 residues. Germline lookup yields CDR1 SGHTA and CDR2 FQGNSA. Trimming left V 7 bases short and J 7 bases short, with 16 bases between. The CDR3 loop is CASKTRQSAGYTF. The CDR3 bases are TGTGCCAGCAAGACGCGGCAGTCTGCTGGCTACACCTTC.

The rearrangement links TRBV6-6 to TRBJ2-7; a possible D gene is TRBD1 (5 bases). This CDR3 is built from 15 residues. V was clipped by 6 bases and J by 1 base, with 16 bases between them. Per germline, CDR1 MNHNY and CDR2 SVGAGI (reference sequence). CDR3 nucleotide sequence: TGTGCCAGCAGCCCGCAAGGTGACAGTTCCTACGAGCAGTACTTC. Its protein product is CASSPQGDSSYEQYF.

The rearrangement links TRBV15 to TRBJ2-5; tentatively, D is TRBD2 (7 bases). CDR3 size: 16 residues. Germline assignment: CDR1 LNHNV and CDR2 YYDKDF (reference sequence). Trimming pared 1 base from V and 0 bases from J, leaving 12 bases between. CDR3 in amino acids: CATSRVGGPYQETQYF. The CDR3 DNA is TGTGCCACCAGCAGAGTGGGGGGGCCGTACCAAGAGACCCAGTACTTC.

The rearrangement joins TRBV7-9 to TRBJ2-7, with D possibly TRBD1 on 5 matching bases. In germline, CDR1 is SEHNR, CDR2 FQNEAQ (reference sequence). V shed 5 bases and J shed 6 bases, with 20 bases lying between them. The CDR3 loop spans 15 amino acids. CDR3 DNA sequence: TGTGCCAGCAGCCCCATATCCGGAACAGGTTCCGAGCAGTACTTC. This gives the protein CASSPISGTGSEQYF.

The gene calls are TRBV19 and TRBJ2-7, with a tentative D call TRBD2 (5 bases). CDR3 length equals 16 residues. Trimming removed 0 bases at V and 4 bases at J, with 16 bases between. Germline-derived CDR1 and CDR2 are LNHDA and SQIVND (reference sequence). The CDR3 loop is CASSIDGGLAGYEQYF. CDR3 sequence (DNA): TGTGCCAGTAGTATAGATGGCGGCCTAGCCGGTTACGAGCAGTACTTC.

This clone has only one observation. This chain links TRBV6-5 with TRBJ1-1; D gene unclear. V was trimmed by 7 bases and J by 0 bases, leaving 9 bases between them. The CDR3 spans 13 residues. Germline V gene data show CDR1 as MNHEY and CDR2 as SVGAGI. The CDR3 nucleotides are TGTGCCAGCACCTTCACAGTGAACACTGAAGCTTTCTTT. It yields the protein CASTFTVNTEAFF.

This clone has just one count. The rearrangement joins TRBV6-2 or TRBV6-3 to TRBJ1-2, with D unresolved. The CDR3 sequence is 15 residues long. In germline, CDR1 is MNHEY, CDR2 SVGEGT. V was shortened by 2 bases and J by 5 bases, with 15 bases between the two germline ends. Here the CDR3 DNA reads TGTGCCAGCAGTTACAGTTCCTCCTCGGAGTATGGCTACACCTTC. This translates into CASSYSSSSEYGYTF.

On this clone: A read error may produce the germline difference seen at one junction end. The chain employs TRBV5-1 and TRBJ2-7; D is perhaps TRBD2 (6 bases). Germline CDR1 is SGHRS and CDR2 is YFSETQ. This CDR3 has 16 residues. The CDR3 sequence: CASSLAGQGGLRAVHF. CDR3 DNA: TGCGCCAGCAGCCTTGCGGGGCAGGGTGGCCTACGAGCAGTCCACTTC.

The chain employs TRBV19 and TRBJ2-7; 7 bases line up with TRBD1. The CDR3 has 15 amino acids. J lost 3 bases, V lost 7 bases, and 12 bases had no gene match. Germline CDR1 and CDR2: LNHDA and SQIVND (reference sequence). CDR3 nucleotides: TGTGCCAGTATATCCCAACAGGGGTTTGACTACGAGCAGTACTTC. The encoded protein is CASISQQGFDYEQYF.

This sequence joins TRBV7-3 and TRBJ2-1; the D is unclear. Between the trimmed V and J ends, which lost 1 base and 4 bases, there was a span of 11 bases. The length of the CDR3 is 15 residues. Germline CDR1 is SGHTA and CDR2 is FQGTGA. CDR3 DNA sequence: TGTGCCAGCAGCTTAATCTTGGGCCATTACAATGAGCAGTTCTTC. It yields the protein CASSLILGHYNEQFF.

In regard to this clone: At the DNA level, this CDR3 is encoded by other sequences in the same sample as well. This chain uses TRBV24-1 with TRBJ1-2; D uncertain. V dropped 4 bases and J dropped 4 bases, with 6 bases sitting between them. CDR3 size: 12 residues. Germline CDR1 KGHDR, CDR2 SFDVKD. The CDR3 spells CATSETGYGYTF. As DNA, the CDR3 is TGTGCCACCAGTGAGACTGGCTATGGCTACACCTTC.

The gene calls are TRBV12-3 or TRBV12-4 and TRBJ1-4; no clear D. The CDR3 loop spans 11 amino acids. V was trimmed by 4 bases and J by 7 bases, leaving 4 bases between them. The CDR3 here is CASSSGEKLFF. In DNA, the CDR3 is TGTGCCAGCAGTTCGGGTGAAAAACTGTTTTTT.

The chain carries TRBV7-2 and TRBJ2-2; the match to TRBD2 covers 10 bases. V was clipped by 5 bases and J by 4 bases; unmatched bases: 4. The CDR3 loop spans 15 amino acids. Germline V lookup: CDR1 SGHTA, CDR2 FQGNSA. The CDR3 DNA reads TGTGCCAGCAGCCAGCGGGGGGGCCTCACCGGGGAGCTGTTTTTT. This encodes CASSQRGGLTGELFF.

The chain combines TRBV27 with TRBJ2-3; maybe TRBD2 (5 bases). CDR1 is MNHEY, CDR2 SMNVEV, per germline (reference sequence). The CDR3 runs to 14 residues. Trimming took off 4 bases at V and 2 bases at J, with 10 bases between the two ends. CDR3 DNA: TGTGCCAGCAGTTACCAGCGGATCACAGATACGCAGTATTTT. This codes for CASSYQRITDTQYF.

This clone was seen only once. The chain is built from TRBV4-1 and TRBJ2-3; weak D call: TRBD2 (7 bases). Deletions cut 4 bases from V and 4 bases from J, with 18 bases between. Germline CDR1 reads MGHRA; CDR2 reads YSYEKL. CDR3 length: 16 amino acids. The CDR3 nucleotides are TGCGCCAGCAGCCCTCCAAGTGGGGGGGCGTCAGATACGCAGTATTTT. Translating gives CASSPPSGGASDTQYF.

This chain links TRBV4-3 with TRBJ2-7; 7 positions agree with TRBD1. Trimming at V came to 4 bases and at J to 0 bases, leaving 9 bases not matched to a gene. CDR3 length: 16 amino acids. CDR1 is LGHNA, CDR2 YSLEER, per germline. The CDR3 spells CASSRSTGTDSYEQYF. In DNA form, the CDR3 reads TGCGCCAGCAGCCGCTCCACCGGGACAGACTCCTACGAGCAGTACTTC.

V usage is TRBV19 and J usage is TRBJ2-3, with a weak D call TRBD1 (7 bases). The CDR3 totals 15 residues. The V gene lost 1 base and the J gene lost 6 bases, with 14 bases spanning the gap. The germline CDR1 and CDR2 sequences are LNHDA and SQIVND (reference sequence). The CDR3 sequence is CASSIVFSGGDTQYF. For the CDR3, the DNA is TGTGCCAGTAGTATAGTTTTTTCAGGGGGGGATACGCAGTATTTT.

The rearrangement uses TRBV6-4 and TRBJ2-3; 7 bases agree with TRBD1. Per the germline V gene, CDR1 is MRHNA and CDR2 is SNTAGT. The CDR3 runs to 12 residues. Unmatched junction bases numbered 6, after V lost 7 bases and J lost 8 bases. DNA of the CDR3: TGTGCCAGCATCGACAGGGTCGGTACGCAGTATTTT. Translated: CASIDRVGTQYF.

This chain joins TRBV12-5 and TRBJ1-3; maybe TRBD1 (5 bases). Germline V gene sequence: CDR1 LGHNT, CDR2 FRNRAP. The CDR3 is 13 residues long. Trimming shortened V by 6 bases and J by 0 bases, and 6 bases separated the two germline ends. For the CDR3, the DNA is TGTGCTAGTGGGGACACCTCTGGAAACACCATATATTTT. Residues: CASGDTSGNTIYF.

The chain couples TRBV5-1 to TRBJ1-2; no definite D call. The CDR3 runs 16 residues. The germline gives CDR1 SGHRS, CDR2 YFSETQ. Trimming pared 4 bases from V and 2 bases from J, leaving 18 bases between. The DNA of the CDR3 is TGCGCCAGCAGCCTCGTGGAGACCAGACTAAACTATGGCTACACCTTC. This gives the protein CASSLVETRLNYGYTF.

The rearrangement uses TRBV7-3 and TRBJ1-6; D remains unclear. The V and J ends lost 8 bases and 8 bases respectively, with 16 bases between them. Germline V gene sequence: CDR1 SGHTA, CDR2 FQGTGA. The CDR3 has 14 residues. The CDR3 sequence is CASAPMGGDSPLHF. The CDR3 region has the DNA TGTGCCAGCGCGCCGATGGGAGGTGATTCACCCCTCCACTTT.

The CDR3 loop reads CASSPRQQNEKLFF. The CDR3 DNA reads TGTGCCAGTAGCCCAAGACAGCAGAATGAAAAACTGTTTTTT. V and J are TRBV19 and TRBJ1-4; tentative D call: TRBD1 (5 bases). V was shortened by 6 bases and J by 5 bases, with 13 bases between the two germline ends. Germline V CDR1 and CDR2: LNHDA, SQIVND (reference sequence). This CDR3 is 14 amino acids long.

In this sample, this clone turned up a few times. V gene TRBV29-1 combines with J gene TRBJ2-2; possibly TRBD2 for D (6 bases). The CDR3 length is 14 residues. V gave up 6 bases and J gave up 0 bases, with 11 bases separating them. The germline V gene encodes CDR1 SQVTM and CDR2 ANQGSEA. The CDR3 DNA sequence: TGCAGCGTCCCCGGGACTTCGAACACCGGGGAGCTGTTTTTT. This encodes CSVPGTSNTGELFF.